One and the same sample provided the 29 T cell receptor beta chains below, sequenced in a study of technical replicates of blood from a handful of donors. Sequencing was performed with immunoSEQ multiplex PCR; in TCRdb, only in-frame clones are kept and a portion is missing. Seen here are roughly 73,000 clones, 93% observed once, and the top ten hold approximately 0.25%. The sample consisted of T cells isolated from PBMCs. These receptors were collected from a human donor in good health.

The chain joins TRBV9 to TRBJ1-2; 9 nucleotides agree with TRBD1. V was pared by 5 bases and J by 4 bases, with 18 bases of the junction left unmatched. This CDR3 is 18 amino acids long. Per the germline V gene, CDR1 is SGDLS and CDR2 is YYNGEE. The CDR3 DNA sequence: TGTGCCAGCAGTGGAGCTTCTAGGACAGGGGAGTTTCGCTATGGCTACACCTTC. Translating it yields CASSGASRTGEFRYGYTF.

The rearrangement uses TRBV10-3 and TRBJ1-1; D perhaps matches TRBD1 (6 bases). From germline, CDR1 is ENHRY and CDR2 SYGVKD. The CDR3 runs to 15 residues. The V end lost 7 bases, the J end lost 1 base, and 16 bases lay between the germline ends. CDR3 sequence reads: CAINNDRTQNTEAFF. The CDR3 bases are TGTGCCATCAATAACGACAGGACCCAGAACACTGAAGCTTTCTTT.

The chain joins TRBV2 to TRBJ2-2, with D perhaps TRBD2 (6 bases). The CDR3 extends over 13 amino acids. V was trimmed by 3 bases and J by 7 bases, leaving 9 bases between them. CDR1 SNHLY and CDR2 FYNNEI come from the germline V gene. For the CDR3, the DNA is TGTGCCAGCAGTGAGGGCGGGGTCGGGGAGCTGTTTTTT. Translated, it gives CASSEGGVGELFF.

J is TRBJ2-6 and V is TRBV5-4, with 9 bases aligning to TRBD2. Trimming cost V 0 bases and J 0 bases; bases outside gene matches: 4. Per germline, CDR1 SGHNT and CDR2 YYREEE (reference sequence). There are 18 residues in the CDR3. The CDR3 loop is CASSLVGSGSSGANVLTF. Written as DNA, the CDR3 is TGTGCCAGCAGCTTGGTGGGTAGCGGGAGCTCTGGGGCCAACGTCCTGACTTTC.

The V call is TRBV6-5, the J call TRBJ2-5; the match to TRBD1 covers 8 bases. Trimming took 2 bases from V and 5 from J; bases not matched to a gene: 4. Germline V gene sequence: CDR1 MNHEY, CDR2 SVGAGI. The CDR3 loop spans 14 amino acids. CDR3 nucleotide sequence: TGTGCCAGCAGTTACCGAGGACAGGGTGAGACCCAGTACTTC. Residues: CASSYRGQGETQYF.

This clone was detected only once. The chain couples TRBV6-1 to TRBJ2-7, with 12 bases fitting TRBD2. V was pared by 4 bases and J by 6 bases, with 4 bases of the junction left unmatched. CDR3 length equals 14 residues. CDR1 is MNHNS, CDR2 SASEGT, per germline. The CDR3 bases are TGTGCCAGCAGTGGACTAGCGGGAGCTGGCGAGCAGTACTTC. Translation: CASSGLAGAGEQYF.

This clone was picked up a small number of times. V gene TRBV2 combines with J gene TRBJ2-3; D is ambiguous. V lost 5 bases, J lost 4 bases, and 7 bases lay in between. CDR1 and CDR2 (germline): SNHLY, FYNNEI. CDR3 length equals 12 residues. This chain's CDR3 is CASSLESDTQYF. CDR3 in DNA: TGTGCCAGCAGTTTAGAATCAGATACGCAGTATTTT.

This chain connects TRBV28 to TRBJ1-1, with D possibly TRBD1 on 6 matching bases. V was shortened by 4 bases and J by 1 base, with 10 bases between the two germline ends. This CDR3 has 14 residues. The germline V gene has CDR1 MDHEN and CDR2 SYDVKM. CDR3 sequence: CASSSGQPNTEAFF. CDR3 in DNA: TGTGCCAGCAGTTCTGGACAGCCGAACACTGAAGCTTTCTTT.

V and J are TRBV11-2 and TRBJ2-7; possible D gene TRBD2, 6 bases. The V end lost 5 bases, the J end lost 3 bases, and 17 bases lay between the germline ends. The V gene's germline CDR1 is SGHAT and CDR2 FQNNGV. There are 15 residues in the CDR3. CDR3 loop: CASSPLGSYYYEQYF. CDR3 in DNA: TGTGCCAGCAGCCCTCTCGGGAGCTACTACTACGAGCAGTACTTC. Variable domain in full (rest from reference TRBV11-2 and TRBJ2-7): EAGVAQSPRYKIIEKRQSVAFWCNPISGHATLYWYQQILGQGPKLLIQFQNNGVVDDSQLPKDRFSAERLKGVDSTLKIQPAKLEDSAVYLCASSPLGSYYYEQYFGPGTRLTVT.

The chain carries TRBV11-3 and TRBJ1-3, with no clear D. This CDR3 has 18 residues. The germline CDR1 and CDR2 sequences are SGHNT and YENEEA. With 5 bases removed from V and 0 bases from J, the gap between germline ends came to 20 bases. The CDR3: CASSSYGGTGASGNTIYF. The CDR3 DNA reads TGTGCCAGCAGCAGTTACGGCGGAACGGGAGCCTCTGGAAACACCATATATTTT.

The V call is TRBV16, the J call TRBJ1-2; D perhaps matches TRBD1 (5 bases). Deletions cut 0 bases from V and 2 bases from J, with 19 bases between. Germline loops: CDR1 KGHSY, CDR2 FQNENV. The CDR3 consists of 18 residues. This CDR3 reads CASSQSVAGKGLNYGYTF. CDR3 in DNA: TGTGCCAGCAGCCAATCAGTGGCAGGGAAGGGGCTAAACTATGGCTACACCTTC. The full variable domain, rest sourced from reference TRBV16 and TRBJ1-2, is GEEVAQTPKHLVRGEGQKAKLYCAPIKGHSYVFWYQQVLKNEFKFLISFQNENVFDETGMPKERFSAKCLPNSPCSLEIQATKLEDSAVYFCASSQSVAGKGLNYGYTFGSGTRLTVV.

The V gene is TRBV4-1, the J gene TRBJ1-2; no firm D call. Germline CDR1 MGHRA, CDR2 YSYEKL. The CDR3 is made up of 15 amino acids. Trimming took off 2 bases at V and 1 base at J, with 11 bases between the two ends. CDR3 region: CASSQLRLVNYGYTF. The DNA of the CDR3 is TGCGCCAGCAGCCAACTCAGGTTGGTTAACTATGGCTACACCTTC.

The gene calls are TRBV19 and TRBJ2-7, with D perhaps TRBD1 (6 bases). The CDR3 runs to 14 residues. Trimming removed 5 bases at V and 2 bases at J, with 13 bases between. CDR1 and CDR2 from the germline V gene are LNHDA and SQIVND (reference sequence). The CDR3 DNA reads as TGTGCCAGTAGTCCCAGGACAGCCACCTACGAGCAGTACTTC. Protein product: CASSPRTATYEQYF.

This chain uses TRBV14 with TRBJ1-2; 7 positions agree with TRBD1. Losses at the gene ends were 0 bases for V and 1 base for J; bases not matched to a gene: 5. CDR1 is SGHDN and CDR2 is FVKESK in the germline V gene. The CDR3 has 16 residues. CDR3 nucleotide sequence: TGTGCCAGCAGCCAAGAAAGACAGGGCCATAACTATGGCTACACCTTC. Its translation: CASSQERQGHNYGYTF.

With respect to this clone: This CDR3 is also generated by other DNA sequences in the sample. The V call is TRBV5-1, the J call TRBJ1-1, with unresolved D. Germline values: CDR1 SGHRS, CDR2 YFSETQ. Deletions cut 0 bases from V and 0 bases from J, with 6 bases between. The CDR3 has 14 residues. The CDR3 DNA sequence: TGCGCCAGCAGCTTGGGTGTCATGAACACTGAAGCTTTCTTT. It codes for CASSLGVMNTEAFF.

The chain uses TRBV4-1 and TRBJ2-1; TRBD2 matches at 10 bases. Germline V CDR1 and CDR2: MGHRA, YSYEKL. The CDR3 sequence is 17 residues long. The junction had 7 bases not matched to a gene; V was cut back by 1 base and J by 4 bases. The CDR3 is CASSQVGAGLAYNEQFF. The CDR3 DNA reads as TGCGCCAGCAGCCAAGTCGGGGCGGGACTAGCGTACAATGAGCAGTTCTTC.

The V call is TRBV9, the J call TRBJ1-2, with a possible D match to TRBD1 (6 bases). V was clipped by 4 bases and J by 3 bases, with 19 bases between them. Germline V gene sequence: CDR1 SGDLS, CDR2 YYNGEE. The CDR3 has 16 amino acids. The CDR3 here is CASSPPSGGADYGYTF. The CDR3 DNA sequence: TGTGCCAGCAGCCCCCCCTCGGGGGGCGCCGACTATGGCTACACCTTC.

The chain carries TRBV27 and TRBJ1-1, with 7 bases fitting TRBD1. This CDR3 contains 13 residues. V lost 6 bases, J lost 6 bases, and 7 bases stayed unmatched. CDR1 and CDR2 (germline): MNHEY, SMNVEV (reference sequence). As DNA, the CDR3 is TGTGCCAGCAGCATAACAGGGGCTTCTGAAGCTTTCTTT. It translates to CASSITGASEAFF.

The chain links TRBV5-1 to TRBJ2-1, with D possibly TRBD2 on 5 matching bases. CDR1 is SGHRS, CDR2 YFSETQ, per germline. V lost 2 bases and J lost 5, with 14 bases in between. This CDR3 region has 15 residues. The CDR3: CASSLVLDPNNEQFF. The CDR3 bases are TGCGCCAGCAGCTTAGTACTAGACCCCAACAATGAGCAGTTCTTC.

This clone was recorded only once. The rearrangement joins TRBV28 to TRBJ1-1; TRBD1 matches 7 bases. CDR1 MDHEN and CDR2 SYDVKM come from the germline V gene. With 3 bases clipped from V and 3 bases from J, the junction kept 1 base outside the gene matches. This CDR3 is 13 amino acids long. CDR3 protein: CASSFQGDTEAFF. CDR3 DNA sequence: TGTGCCAGCAGTTTCCAGGGGGACACTGAAGCTTTCTTT.

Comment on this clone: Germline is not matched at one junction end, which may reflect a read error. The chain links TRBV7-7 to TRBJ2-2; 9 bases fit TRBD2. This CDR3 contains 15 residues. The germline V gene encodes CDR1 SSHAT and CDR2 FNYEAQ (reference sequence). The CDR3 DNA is TGTGCTAGCAGCTTAGGTCTAGCGGGGACCGGGGAGCTGTTTTTT. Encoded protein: CASSLGLAGTGELFF.

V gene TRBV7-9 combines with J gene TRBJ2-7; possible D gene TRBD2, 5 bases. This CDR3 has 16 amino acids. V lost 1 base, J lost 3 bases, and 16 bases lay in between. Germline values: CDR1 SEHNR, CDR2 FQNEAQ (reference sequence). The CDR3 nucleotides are TGTGCCAGCAGCTTAGGGCCCGGACGGGAAGACTACGAGCAGTACTTC. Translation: CASSLGPGREDYEQYF.

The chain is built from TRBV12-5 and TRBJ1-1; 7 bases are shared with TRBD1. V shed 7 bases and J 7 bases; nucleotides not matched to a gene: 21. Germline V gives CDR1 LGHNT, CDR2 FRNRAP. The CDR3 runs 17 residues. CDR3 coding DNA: TGTGCTAGTGCGATCCCCTATGTGGGACAGACCTTGGGTGAAGCTTTCTTT. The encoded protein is CASAIPYVGQTLGEAFF.

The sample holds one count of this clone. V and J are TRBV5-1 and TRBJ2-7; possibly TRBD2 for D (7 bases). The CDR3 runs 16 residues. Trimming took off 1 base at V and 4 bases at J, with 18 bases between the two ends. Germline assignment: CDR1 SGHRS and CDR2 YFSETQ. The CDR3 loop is CASSLTGGGRLYEQYF. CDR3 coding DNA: TGCGCCAGCAGCTTGACGGGGGGCGGACGCTTGTACGAGCAGTACTTC.

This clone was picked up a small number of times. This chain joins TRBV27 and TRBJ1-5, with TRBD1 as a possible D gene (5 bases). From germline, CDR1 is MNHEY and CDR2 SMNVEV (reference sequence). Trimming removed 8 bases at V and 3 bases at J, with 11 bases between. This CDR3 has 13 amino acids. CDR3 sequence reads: CASPGYLNQPQHF. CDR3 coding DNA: TGTGCCAGCCCAGGGTATCTCAATCAGCCCCAGCATTTT.

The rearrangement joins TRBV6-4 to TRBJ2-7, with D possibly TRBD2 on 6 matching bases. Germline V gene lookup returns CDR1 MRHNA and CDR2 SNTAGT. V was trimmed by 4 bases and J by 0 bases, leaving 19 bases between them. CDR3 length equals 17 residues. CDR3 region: CASSGLGRGGTSYEQYF. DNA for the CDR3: TGTGCCAGCAGTGGGCTTGGGCGGGGCGGAACCTCCTACGAGCAGTACTTC.

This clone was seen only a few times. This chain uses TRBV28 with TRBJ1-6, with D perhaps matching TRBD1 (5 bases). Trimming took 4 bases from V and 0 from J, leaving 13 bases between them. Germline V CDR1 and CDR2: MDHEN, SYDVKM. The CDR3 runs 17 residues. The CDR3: CASSYRQLSSYNSPLHF. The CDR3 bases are TGTGCCAGCAGTTACAGACAGCTTAGCTCCTATAATTCACCCCTCCACTTT.

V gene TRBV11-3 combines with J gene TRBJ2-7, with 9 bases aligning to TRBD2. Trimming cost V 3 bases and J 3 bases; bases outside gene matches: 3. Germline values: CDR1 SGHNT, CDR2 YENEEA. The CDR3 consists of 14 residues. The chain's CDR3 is CASSLGLAVYEQYF. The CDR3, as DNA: TGTGCCAGCAGCTTGGGACTAGCCGTCTACGAGCAGTACTTC.

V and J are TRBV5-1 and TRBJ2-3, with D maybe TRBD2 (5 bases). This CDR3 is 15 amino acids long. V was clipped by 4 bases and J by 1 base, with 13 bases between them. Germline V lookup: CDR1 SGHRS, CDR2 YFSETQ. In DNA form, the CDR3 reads TGCGCCAGCAGCCTAGGACTGGACGGCACAGATACGCAGTATTTT. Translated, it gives CASSLGLDGTDTQYF. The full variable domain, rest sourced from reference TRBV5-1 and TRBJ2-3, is KAGVTQTPRYLIKTRGQQVTLSCSPISGHRSVSWYQQTPGQGLQFLFEYFSETQRNKGNFPGRFSGRQFSNSRSEMNVSTLELGDSALYLCASSLGLDGTDTQYFGPGTRLTVL.